The 31 T cell receptor beta chains below all came from one sample that was sequenced in a study of cytomegalovirus exposure and HLA in healthy donors. Method: immunoSEQ multiplex PCR; TCRdb's copy keeps in-frame clones and lacks some. Altogether over 110,000 clones are present, around 90% being singletons, with the ten largest covering less than 9%. The sequenced material came from PBMCs. The receptors shown here come from a man between 18 and 35 years old in good health and CMV-seropositive.

The CDR3 protein is CASSVAENSNQPQHF. Written as DNA, the CDR3 is TGTGCCAGCAGCGTTGCGGAGAATAGCAATCAGCCCCAGCATTTT. The V gene is TRBV7-3, the J gene TRBJ1-5; D is uncertain. The CDR3 length is 15 residues. Trimming took 5 bases from V and 0 from J, leaving 11 bases between them. Germline CDR1 is SGHTA and CDR2 is FQGTGA.

The chain has TRBV5-4 and TRBJ2-5; D may be TRBD1 (6 bases). Per the germline V gene, CDR1 is SGHNT and CDR2 is YYREEE (reference sequence). V was pared by 4 bases and J by 5 bases, with 15 bases between. CDR3 length: 14 residues. CDR3 DNA sequence: TGTGCCAGCAGCAAGGTTGGGGGCGGTGAGACCCAGTACTTC. Its protein product is CASSKVGGGETQYF.

The genes are TRBV6-4 and TRBJ2-1; 10 bases are a match to TRBD2. Germline V gene lookup returns CDR1 MRHNA and CDR2 SNTAGT. V dropped 5 bases and J dropped 4; count of bases not matched to a gene: 5. The CDR3 loop spans 15 amino acids. This CDR3 is CASSRTSGSYNEQFF. The CDR3 nucleotides are TGTGCCAGCAGTAGGACTAGCGGTTCTTACAATGAGCAGTTCTTC.

The chain employs TRBV15 and TRBJ2-1, with a tentative D call TRBD1 (5 bases). Germline CDR1 reads LNHNV; CDR2 reads YYDKDF (reference sequence). The V end lost 4 bases, the J end lost 0 bases, and 13 bases lay between the germline ends. The CDR3 runs to 16 residues. This CDR3 reads CATSTPGRDSYNEQFF. CDR3 nucleotide sequence: TGTGCCACCAGCACCCCCGGCAGGGACTCCTACAATGAGCAGTTCTTC.

This clone appeared a single time. The chain uses TRBV7-9 and TRBJ2-7, with a tentative D call TRBD1 (6 bases). The CDR3 is 14 residues long. V dropped 5 bases and J dropped 3 bases, with 14 bases sitting between them. Germline V gene sequence: CDR1 SEHNR, CDR2 FQNEAQ (reference sequence). The chain's CDR3 is CASSRTGQLYEQYF. The DNA of the CDR3 is TGTGCCAGCAGCCGAACGGGACAACTCTACGAGCAGTACTTC.

The rearrangement uses TRBV30 and TRBJ2-7; 10 bases map to TRBD1. The length of the CDR3 is 12 residues. Germline CDR1 is GTSNPN and CDR2 is SVGIG (reference sequence). V gave up 1 base and J gave up 7 bases; unmatched junction bases: 1. This chain's CDR3 is CAWSGTGGEQYF. CDR3 DNA: TGTGCCTGGAGTGGGACAGGGGGAGAGCAGTACTTC.

The chain carries TRBV6-1 and TRBJ2-1; 7 nucleotides match TRBD2. Trimming cost V 3 bases and J 5 bases; bases outside gene matches: 4. The CDR3 extends over 14 amino acids. The germline V gene has CDR1 MNHNS and CDR2 SASEGT. Written as DNA, the CDR3 is TGTGCCAGCAGTGAGGGGGGGGTTCACAATGAGCAGTTCTTC. Translated: CASSEGGVHNEQFF.

This chain connects TRBV5-1 to TRBJ2-1, with 7 bases aligning to TRBD1. Germline trimming cut 2 bases from V and 1 base from J; bases unmatched to any gene: 3. CDR1 is SGHRS, CDR2 YFSETQ, per germline. There are 15 residues in the CDR3. CDR3 loop: CASSLGQVSYNEQFF. The CDR3 DNA reads TGCGCCAGCAGCTTAGGACAGGTGTCCTACAATGAGCAGTTCTTC.

The genes are TRBV9 and TRBJ2-7; D is undetermined. The CDR3 has 15 residues. V gave up 0 bases and J gave up 2 bases, with 12 bases separating them. The germline V gene encodes CDR1 SGDLS and CDR2 YYNGEE. CDR3 sequence: CASSVGLGLAYEQYF. DNA for the CDR3: TGTGCCAGCAGCGTAGGGTTGGGCCTCGCCTACGAGCAGTACTTC.

DNA for the CDR3: TGTGCCAGCAGACTGTTGCTAGGTAATGAGCAGTTCTTC. Translated: CASRLLLGNEQFF. The rearrangement uses TRBV7-9 and TRBJ2-1; D not certain. V was clipped by 6 bases and J by 7 bases, with 13 bases between them. The germline V gene has CDR1 SEHNR and CDR2 FQNEAQ (reference sequence). This CDR3 is built from 13 residues.

The CDR3 sequence: CASSLDPTGADTQYF. CDR3 coding DNA: TGTGCCAGCAGCTTAGATCCTACAGGGGCAGATACGCAGTATTTT. The chain has TRBV11-2 and TRBJ2-3; 7 bases are shared with TRBD1. The CDR3 sequence is 15 residues long. V lost 0 bases to trimming and J lost 4 bases; unmatched junction nucleotides: 4. Germline loops: CDR1 SGHAT, CDR2 FQNNGV. Complete variable domain (other parts from reference TRBV11-2 and TRBJ2-3): EAGVAQSPRYKIIEKRQSVAFWCNPISGHATLYWYQQILGQGPKLLIQFQNNGVVDDSQLPKDRFSAERLKGVDSTLKIQPAKLEDSAVYLCASSLDPTGADTQYFGPGTRLTVL.

The chain has TRBV30 and TRBJ1-3; TRBD1 might be the D (5 bases). The CDR3 runs 14 residues. The germline V gene has CDR1 GTSNPN and CDR2 SVGIG (reference sequence). Between the trimmed V and J ends, which lost 5 bases and 1 base, there was a span of 12 bases. Written as DNA, the CDR3 is TGTGCCTGGGGTGGCAAGGGGTCTGGAAACACCATATATTTT. This translates into CAWGGKGSGNTIYF.

This clone was found a few times. V gene TRBV6-5 combines with J gene TRBJ2-1, with D maybe TRBD2 (6 bases). Deletions cut 0 bases from V and 15 bases from J, with 15 bases between. The CDR3 sequence is 13 residues long. From germline, CDR1 is MNHEY and CDR2 SVGAGI. CDR3 nucleotide sequence: TGTGCCAGCAGTTACTCGGGGCGGGATTCAGCGTTCTTC. Translated, it gives CASSYSGRDSAFF.

This CDR3 reads CASSVGTRDTDTQYF. For the CDR3, the DNA is TGTGCCAGCAGCGTAGGTACCAGGGACACAGATACGCAGTATTTT. This rearrangement joins TRBV9 to TRBJ2-3, with D tentatively TRBD1 (5 bases). Germline V gene data show CDR1 as SGDLS and CDR2 as YYNGEE. The V end was cut by 0 bases, the J end by 2 bases, with 10 bases between. The CDR3 sequence is 15 residues long.

The V call is TRBV21-1, the J call TRBJ1-3; TRBD1 reflects the table's D call only, with no check against the DNA. TRBV21-1 is deemed a pseudogene. CDR3 size: 14 residues. DNA of the CDR3: TGTGCCAGCATCTCCAGGACAGAAGGAAACACCATATATTTT. Translation gives CASISRTEGNTIYF.

J is TRBJ2-7 and V is TRBV7-8; perhaps TRBD1 as D (6 bases). The length of the CDR3 is 14 residues. The germline V and J ends were trimmed by 2 bases and 7 bases, with 15 bases remaining between them. Per the germline V gene, CDR1 is SGHVS and CDR2 is FQNEAQ. The CDR3 sequence is CASSLIGQPGEQYF. In DNA form, the CDR3 reads TGTGCCAGCAGCTTAATAGGACAGCCGGGGGAGCAGTACTTC.

CDR3 in amino acids: CASREVGEGGYEQYF. In nucleotides, the CDR3 is TGTGCCAGCAGGGAGGTCGGGGAGGGCGGCTACGAGCAGTACTTC. The rearrangement uses TRBV6-1 and TRBJ2-7; TRBD2 agrees at 7 bases. J gave up 3 bases and V 6 bases, and 11 bases lay outside the gene matches. Per the germline V gene, CDR1 is MNHNS and CDR2 is SASEGT. This CDR3 spans 15 amino acids.

CDR3 loop: CASSLKEGLMNYGYTF. In nucleotides, the CDR3 is TGTGCCAGCAGCTTGAAGGAGGGGTTGATGAACTATGGCTACACCTTC. The gene calls are TRBV5-5 and TRBJ1-2, with D possibly TRBD1 on 5 matching bases. The CDR3 has 16 residues. V lost 1 base, J lost 2 bases, and 15 bases lay in between. CDR1 and CDR2 (germline): SGHKS, YYEKEE (reference sequence).

The V and J genes are TRBV28 and TRBJ1-2; 7 positions match TRBD1. The length of the CDR3 is 12 residues. V dropped 4 bases and J dropped 4; count of bases not matched to a gene: 0. CDR1 MDHEN and CDR2 SYDVKM come from the germline V gene. Here the CDR3 DNA reads TGTGCCAGCAGTTCAGGGGGCTATGGCTACACCTTC. Protein product: CASSSGGYGYTF.

V is TRBV7-9 and J is TRBJ1-4; 8 nucleotides agree with TRBD1. The germline V gene encodes CDR1 SEHNR and CDR2 FQNEAQ (reference sequence). J was trimmed by 10 bases and V by 1 base; bases with no gene match: 8. The CDR3 extends over 15 amino acids. CDR3 sequence (DNA): TGTGCCAGCAGCTTAGTGGACAGGGACGGTACAAAACTGTTTTTT. Residues: CASSLVDRDGTKLFF.

The V and J genes are TRBV19 and TRBJ2-3, with D maybe TRBD2 (6 bases). The germline gives CDR1 LNHDA, CDR2 SQIVND (reference sequence). The CDR3 contains 14 residues. The ends were cut back, 5 bases at V and 1 base at J, with 10 bases in the middle. CDR3 loop: CASSVEGRTDTQYF. DNA for the CDR3: TGTGCCAGTAGTGTGGAGGGCCGCACAGATACGCAGTATTTT.

The chain couples TRBV11-3 to TRBJ2-7; D is perhaps TRBD1 (5 bases). This CDR3 comprises 11 residues. The germline V and J ends were trimmed by 5 bases and 3 bases, with 5 bases remaining between them. The V gene's germline CDR1 is SGHNT and CDR2 YENEEA. The CDR3 region has the DNA TGTGCCAGCAGCGACAGCTACGAGCAGTACTTC. Amino acid sequence: CASSDSYEQYF.

This clone was observed a few times. V and J are TRBV7-6 and TRBJ2-7; 7 bases align to TRBD1. The trim removed 0 bases at V and 4 bases at J, leaving 6 bases unmatched. Germline CDR1 reads SGHVS; CDR2 reads FNYEAQ. The CDR3 totals 15 residues. In DNA form, the CDR3 reads TGTGCCAGCAGCTTAGCGGTTGGGACAGAGTACGAGCAGTACTTC. This encodes CASSLAVGTEYEQYF. Using reference TRBV7-6 and TRBJ2-7 for the parts outside the CDR3, the full variable domain is GAGVSQSPRYKVTKRGQDVALRCDPISGHVSLYWYRQALGQGPEFLTYFNYEAQQDKSGLPNDRFSAERPEGSISTLTIQRTEQRDSAMYRCASSLAVGTEYEQYFGPGTRLTVT.

This clone showed up just once. This chain uses TRBV10-1 with TRBJ2-5; 7 positions agree with TRBD1. Germline V lookup: CDR1 WNHNN, CDR2 SYGVQD (reference sequence). The J segment lost 4 bases and the V segment lost 0 bases, leaving 2 bases of the junction unmatched. This CDR3 spans 14 amino acids. CDR3 sequence reads: CASSESGGRETQYF. The CDR3 DNA reads as TGCGCCAGCAGTGAGTCAGGGGGCAGAGAGACCCAGTACTTC.

This chain joins TRBV2 and TRBJ1-5, with 11 positions matching TRBD1. The CDR3 is 15 residues long. Germline V gene sequence: CDR1 SNHLY, CDR2 FYNNEI. V lost 6 bases and J lost 4; bases outside the gene matches: 5. The CDR3 nucleotides read TGTGCCAGCAGATCGGACAGGGGGCGAAATCAGCCCCAGCATTTT. This gives the protein CASRSDRGRNQPQHF.

This clone appeared a few times. V usage is TRBV7-9 and J usage is TRBJ1-5; 10 bases are a match to TRBD1. Trimming cost V 4 bases and J 5 bases; bases outside gene matches: 2. The germline V gene encodes CDR1 SEHNR and CDR2 FQNEAQ (reference sequence). The CDR3 extends over 14 amino acids. CDR3 residues: CASSYGQGDQPQHF. The CDR3 nucleotides are TGTGCCAGCAGCTACGGACAGGGGGATCAGCCCCAGCATTTT.

The gene calls are TRBV30 and TRBJ1-2; 7 positions agree with TRBD1. The germline gives CDR1 GTSNPN, CDR2 SVGIG (reference sequence). The junction had 3 bases not matched to a gene; V was cut back by 5 bases and J by 6 bases. This CDR3 contains 11 residues. The CDR3 spells CAWGQDDGYTF. CDR3 DNA sequence: TGTGCCTGGGGACAGGACGATGGCTACACCTTC.

The chain links TRBV9 to TRBJ2-1, with D unresolved. V lost 1 base, J lost 7 bases, and 12 bases lay in between. The CDR3 contains 14 residues. CDR1 SGDLS and CDR2 YYNGEE come from the germline V gene. CDR3 sequence reads: CASSVPPRENEQFF. In DNA, the CDR3 is TGTGCCAGCAGCGTACCCCCTCGCGAAAATGAGCAGTTCTTC.

The J gene is TRBJ1-5, the V gene TRBV7-9; 10 positions agree with TRBD1. V shed 3 bases and J 6 bases; nucleotides not matched to a gene: 5. CDR3 length: 15 residues. In germline, CDR1 is SEHNR, CDR2 FQNEAQ (reference sequence). The DNA for the CDR3 is TGTGCCAGCAGCTTTGGGACAGGGGTTATTCAGCCCCAGCATTTT. This gives the protein CASSFGTGVIQPQHF.

This clone has a single count. The gene calls are TRBV11-3 and TRBJ2-5; 9 positions match TRBD2. The CDR3 is made up of 19 amino acids. Germline assignment: CDR1 SGHNT and CDR2 YENEEA. V lost 1 base and J lost 2; bases outside the gene matches: 14. CDR3 protein: CASSLGQSWTSERQETQYF. CDR3 in DNA: TGTGCCAGCAGCTTAGGTCAATCGTGGACTAGCGAGAGACAAGAGACCCAGTACTTC. Variable domain in full (rest from reference TRBV11-3 and TRBJ2-5): EAGVVQSPRYKIIEKKQPVAFWCNPISGHNTLYWYLQNLGQGPELLIRYENEEAVDDSQLPKDRFSAERLKGVDSTLKIQPAELGDSAVYLCASSLGQSWTSERQETQYFGPGTRLLVL.

The chain uses TRBV13 and TRBJ1-5; D is uncertain. Germline values: CDR1 PRHDT, CDR2 FYEKMQ (reference sequence). Trimming removed 7 bases at V and 2 bases at J, with 12 bases between. This CDR3 spans 14 amino acids. CDR3 bases: TGTGCCAGCAAGCGGGCAGGCCGCAATCAGCCCCAGCATTTT. Residues: CASKRAGRNQPQHF.